Listed here are 24 T cell receptor beta chains from one sample, sequenced in a study of cytotoxic CD8 clonotypes in ibrutinib-treated CLL. Clones were sequenced by immunoSEQ multiplex PCR, and TCRdb holds only the in-frame ones, with some missing. The repertoire includes 300,000 or so clones, 67% of them detected once, and just under 6.5% sits in the top ten. Sequences were derived from PBMCs, sampled after 36 months of ibrutinib treatment. The receptor set was obtained from a human donor with chronic lymphocytic leukemia.

The V call is TRBV28, the J call TRBJ2-7; 7 bases fit TRBD2. Germline V gene lookup returns CDR1 MDHEN and CDR2 SYDVKM. CDR3 length: 15 amino acids. V shed 3 bases, J shed 4 bases, and the junction held 9 bases outside the gene matches. CDR3 sequence (DNA): TGTGCCAGCAGTTTTTTGGGGGGGTGGGAGTACGAGCAGTACTTC. It specifies CASSFLGGWEYEQYF. Full variable domain (rest looked up from reference TRBV28 and TRBJ2-7): DVKVTQSSRYLVKRTGEKVFLECVQDMDHENMFWYRQDPGLGLRLIYFSYDVKMKEKGDIPEGYSVSREKKERFSLILESASTNQTSMYLCASSFLGGWEYEQYFGPGTRLTVT.

J is TRBJ2-3 and V is TRBV7-2; 7 bases line up with TRBD2. This CDR3 spans 16 amino acids. The V segment lost 5 bases and the J segment 6 bases; nucleotides outside the gene matches: 14. Germline CDR1 and CDR2: SGHTA and FQGNSA. For the CDR3, the DNA is TGTGCCAGCAGCATGATCGGACTAGTCTTTGCTGATACGCAGTATTTT. Translated: CASSMIGLVFADTQYF.

The V gene is TRBV11-2, the J gene TRBJ2-5; D might be TRBD1 (6 bases). This CDR3 comprises 15 residues. V shed 1 base and J shed 1 base, with 10 bases lying between them. Germline V gives CDR1 SGHAT, CDR2 FQNNGV. The DNA for the CDR3 is TGTGCCAGCAGCTTAGGAGGCAGGGGCCAAGAGACCCAGTACTTC. This encodes CASSLGGRGQETQYF.

The CDR3 sequence is CASRPEAYEQYF. The DNA for the CDR3 is TGTGCCAGCAGACCAGAGGCCTACGAGCAGTACTTC. The V gene is TRBV2, the J gene TRBJ2-7; D unclear. Trimming took off 6 bases at V and 2 bases at J, with 8 bases between the two ends. From germline, CDR1 is SNHLY and CDR2 FYNNEI. CDR3 length: 12 residues.

This chain joins TRBV5-8 and TRBJ2-5; 10 nucleotides line up with TRBD2. This CDR3 has 18 residues. Germline V gene data show CDR1 as SGHTS and CDR2 as YDEGEE. With V trimmed by 2 bases and J by 0 bases, 10 bases remained unmatched. CDR3 in amino acids: CASSLGTFSGGYQETQYF. CDR3 nucleotide sequence: TGTGCCAGCAGCTTAGGGACATTTAGCGGGGGGTACCAAGAGACCCAGTACTTC.

The CDR3 DNA follows: TGCAGTGCTCTAGGGGACACCATATATTTT. It encodes CSALGDTIYF. The rearrangement uses TRBV20-1 and TRBJ1-3, with D perhaps matching TRBD1 (5 bases). The length of the CDR3 is 10 residues. CDR1 and CDR2 from the germline V gene are DFQATT and SNEGSKA (reference sequence). Deletions cut 5 bases from V and 8 bases from J, with 7 bases between.

As to this clone: This sample includes further DNA sequences coding for the same CDR3. The genes are TRBV9 and TRBJ1-1; D is unclear. Germline CDR1 and CDR2: SGDLS and YYNGEE. This CDR3 comprises 13 residues. Trimming removed 0 bases at V and 0 bases at J, with 3 bases between. CDR3 DNA: TGTGCCAGCAGCGTAGCGCTGAACACTGAAGCTTTCTTT. It codes for CASSVALNTEAFF.

The J gene is TRBJ1-2, the V gene TRBV19; D remains ambiguous. The V gene lost 0 bases and the J gene lost 8 bases, with 16 bases spanning the gap. This CDR3 region has 15 residues. CDR1 and CDR2 (germline): LNHDA, SQIVND (reference sequence). The CDR3 nucleotides read TGTGCCAGTAGTATAGAGTTGACGGTGAAAGGAGGCTACACCTTC. Translation: CASSIELTVKGGYTF.

The rearrangement joins TRBV9 to TRBJ2-7; D uncertain. This CDR3 spans 12 amino acids. The germline V gene encodes CDR1 SGDLS and CDR2 YYNGEE. Trimming took off 3 bases at V and 3 bases at J, with 7 bases between the two ends. The CDR3 loop reads CASSGPGYEQYF. CDR3 nucleotides: TGTGCCAGCAGCGGGCCAGGCTACGAGCAGTACTTC.

This rearrangement joins TRBV5-4 to TRBJ2-2; D unresolved. This CDR3 has 12 residues. Trimming cost V 2 bases and J 6 bases, with 5 bases left between them. Germline CDR1 and CDR2: SGHNT and YYREEE (reference sequence). The CDR3 DNA reads as TGTGCCAGCAGCTTCTGGGCCGGGGAGCTGTTTTTT. Amino acids: CASSFWAGELFF.

There are a few counts of this clone. This rearrangement joins TRBV5-1 to TRBJ2-7; TRBD1 might be the D (6 bases). Germline CDR1 reads SGHRS; CDR2 reads YFSETQ. V dropped 0 bases and J dropped 2 bases, with 6 bases sitting between them. CDR3 length: 13 amino acids. The CDR3 region has the DNA TGCGCCAGCAGCTTGGACAGGGCCTACGAGCAGTACTTC. Translating gives CASSLDRAYEQYF.

The genes are TRBV5-8 and TRBJ2-3; TRBD2 might be the D (6 bases). The ends were cut back, 0 bases at V and 6 bases at J, with 14 bases in the middle. The germline V gene encodes CDR1 SGHTS and CDR2 YDEGEE. CDR3 length: 15 amino acids. CDR3 amino acids: CASSLVFRGVDTQYF. The CDR3, as DNA: TGTGCCAGCAGCTTGGTGTTTCGCGGGGTGGATACGCAGTATTTT.

This clone was recorded a few times. The J gene is TRBJ1-1, the V gene TRBV27; D gene unclear. Looked up from germline, CDR1 is MNHEY and CDR2 is SMNVEV (reference sequence). V was trimmed by 3 bases and J by 4 bases, leaving 9 bases between them. The CDR3 loop spans 13 amino acids. The CDR3 nucleotides read TGTGCCAGCAGTTTCCGGGGAAGCACTGAAGCTTTCTTT. This encodes CASSFRGSTEAFF.

This clone occurred a few times. CDR3 bases: TGCAGCGTCTGGACCGCGGCGGTGGAGACCCAGTACTTC. Protein: CSVWTAAVETQYF. The chain uses TRBV29-1 and TRBJ2-5, with D unresolved. The CDR3 loop spans 13 amino acids. The V and J ends lost 6 bases and 5 bases respectively, with 16 bases between them. The V gene's germline CDR1 is SQVTM and CDR2 ANQGSEA.

CDR3 loop: CASSPRTGPNTGELFF. The CDR3 DNA reads TGTGCCAGCAGCCCTCGGACAGGACCGAACACCGGGGAGCTGTTTTTT. The rearrangement links TRBV7-3 to TRBJ2-2, with TRBD1 matching 7 bases. V gave up 5 bases and J gave up 0 bases; unmatched junction bases: 6. Per the germline V gene, CDR1 is SGHTA and CDR2 is FQGTGA. The CDR3 totals 16 residues.

The chain links TRBV7-9 to TRBJ2-1; possibly TRBD1 for D (5 bases). The CDR3 length is 13 residues. Germline V CDR1 and CDR2: SEHNR, FQNEAQ (reference sequence). V lost 0 bases, J lost 13 bases, and 13 bases lay in between. The CDR3 reads CASSLAGHYSQFF. In DNA form, the CDR3 reads TGTGCCAGCAGCTTAGCAGGACATTATTCCCAGTTCTTC.

In DNA, the CDR3 is TGTGCCAGCAGTTACGCAGGGGATCAGCCCCAGCATTTT. It encodes CASSYAGDQPQHF. The gene calls are TRBV6-5 and TRBJ1-5; weak D call: TRBD1 (6 bases). The V gene lost 2 bases and the J gene lost 5 bases, with 7 bases spanning the gap. CDR1 is MNHEY and CDR2 is SVGAGI in the germline V gene. The CDR3 covers 13 residues.

The chain links TRBV5-6 to TRBJ2-3; D is tentatively TRBD1 or TRBD2 (5 bases each). Germline CDR1 and CDR2: SGHDT and YYEEEE. This CDR3 spans 16 amino acids. V shed 0 bases and J shed 6 bases, with 17 bases lying between them. DNA for the CDR3: TGTGCCAGCAGCTTGGGGGTCCGGGGCCCGGGGGATACGCAGTATTTT. It specifies CASSLGVRGPGDTQYF.

The chain employs TRBV5-1 and TRBJ1-2; TRBD1 might be the D (6 bases). The CDR3 extends over 15 amino acids. The V gene lost 7 bases and the J gene lost 4 bases, with 20 bases spanning the gap. Per germline, CDR1 SGHRS and CDR2 YFSETQ. DNA of the CDR3: TGCGCCAGCCGCTATCATAACGGGGGGCTCTATGGCTACACCTTC. Translation: CASRYHNGGLYGYTF.

This clone was detected once. The CDR3 bases are TGCGCCAGCAGCCAAGGCACGGGAGTTAACCAAGAGACCCAGTACTTC. Protein: CASSQGTGVNQETQYF. The rearrangement uses TRBV4-3 and TRBJ2-5; D may be TRBD2 (6 bases). Germline V gene lookup returns CDR1 LGHNA and CDR2 YSLEER. V dropped 1 base and J dropped 0 bases, with 12 bases sitting between them. This CDR3 spans 16 amino acids.

The chain links TRBV4-1 to TRBJ1-2, with D hard to call. This CDR3 has 16 amino acids. Trimming stripped 0 bases from V and 2 bases from J, with 13 bases between. The germline CDR1 and CDR2 sequences are MGHRA and YSYEKL. The CDR3 here is CASSQDPAPRNYGYTF. The DNA for the CDR3 is TGCGCCAGCAGCCAAGATCCAGCTCCCCGAAACTATGGCTACACCTTC.

The rearrangement joins TRBV9 to TRBJ2-7, with D possibly being TRBD1 or TRBD2 (5 bases each). Trimming stripped 3 bases from V and 0 bases from J, with 13 bases between. Germline CDR1 reads SGDLS; CDR2 reads YYNGEE. The CDR3 has 15 residues. The CDR3 protein is CASSAGTMSSYEQYF. The CDR3 DNA sequence: TGTGCCAGCAGCGCCGGGACCATGAGCTCCTACGAGCAGTACTTC.

This chain uses TRBV7-2 with TRBJ2-7; a weak D match, TRBD1 (6 bases). The CDR3 has 14 amino acids. V shed 5 bases and J shed 6 bases, with 17 bases lying between them. The germline V gene encodes CDR1 SGHTA and CDR2 FQGNSA. This CDR3 reads CASSTRTVRREQYF. Written as DNA, the CDR3 is TGTGCCAGCAGCACCCGGACAGTGCGGCGCGAGCAGTACTTC.

This clone has more than one count but fewer than ten. The chain joins TRBV20-1 to TRBJ1-1; no definite D call. The CDR3 consists of 11 residues. V was trimmed by 7 bases and J by 7 bases, leaving 13 bases between them. CDR1 and CDR2 from the germline V gene are DFQATT and SNEGSKA (reference sequence). As DNA, the CDR3 is TGCAGTGTCTCCTCCCACTATGAAGCTTTCTTT. Its protein is CSVSSHYEAFF.